This T cell receptor beta chain was recovered during a study of blood T cell repertoires in COVID-19. Study-level information: Specimens from acute and convalescent COVID-19 originated in the United States, Italy and Spain. T cells, B-cell-depleted T cells, or PBMCs provided the cDNA or gDNA that served as material.

Per the original data handling: For nucleated cells, counts were estimated from reference gene primer amplification. TCRdb keeps only in-frame clones here, not all; method: immunoSEQ multiplex PCR. Clone size and the V and J calls come from that table; the DNA yielded D and trimming. The table shows 160,000 or so clones, with around 80% occurring only once. Germline V CDR1 and CDR2: KGHSH, LQKENI. V gave up 5 bases and J gave up 3 bases; unmatched junction bases: 8. CDR3 size: 16 residues. Material for sequencing was peripheral blood. The receptor comes from a man between 65 and 79 years old with active or convalescent COVID-19. The chain has TRBV18 and TRBJ1-2; 11 nucleotides match TRBD1. CDR3 protein: CASSSGQGAGYYGYTF. DNA for the CDR3: TGTGCCAGCTCATCCGGACAGGGGGCAGGTTACTATGGCTACACCTTC.